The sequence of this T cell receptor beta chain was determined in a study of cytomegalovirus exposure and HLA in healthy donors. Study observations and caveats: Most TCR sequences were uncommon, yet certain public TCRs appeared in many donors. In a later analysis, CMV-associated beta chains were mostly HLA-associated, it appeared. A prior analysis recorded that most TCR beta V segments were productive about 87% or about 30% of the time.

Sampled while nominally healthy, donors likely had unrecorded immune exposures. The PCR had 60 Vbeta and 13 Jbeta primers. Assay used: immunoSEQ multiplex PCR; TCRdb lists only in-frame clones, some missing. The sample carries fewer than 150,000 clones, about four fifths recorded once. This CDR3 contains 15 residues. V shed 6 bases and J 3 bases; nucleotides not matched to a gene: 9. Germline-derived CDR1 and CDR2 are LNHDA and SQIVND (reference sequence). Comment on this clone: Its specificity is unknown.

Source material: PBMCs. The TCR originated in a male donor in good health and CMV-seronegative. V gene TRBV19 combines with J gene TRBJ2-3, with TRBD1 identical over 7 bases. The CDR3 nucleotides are TGTGCCAGTAGAGTGACAGGGACGAGGACAGATACGCAGTATTTT. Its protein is CASRVTGTRTDTQYF. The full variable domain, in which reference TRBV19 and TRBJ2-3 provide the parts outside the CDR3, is DGGITQSPKYLFRKEGQNVTLSCEQNLNHDAMYWYRQDPGQGLRLIYYSQIVNDFQKGDIAEGYSVSREKKESFPLTVTSAQKNPTAFYLCASRVTGTRTDTQYFGPGTRLTVL.